The rows below give T cell receptor beta chains drawn from one sample of a study of shared clonotypes between healthy human individuals. The assay was immunoSEQ multiplex PCR, and TCRdb's table has in-frame clones only and misses some. The sample includes about half a million clones, roughly 80% of them seen just once. The sequencing sample was made of PBMCs. All receptors come from a woman aged 40 to 55 in good health. Some clones in this sample may be carry-over from other donors' samples. Each CDR3 is given with its conserved first and last residue. D genes are given only for firm matches. Clone size appears in some rows only: once, few, many, or a class for an expanded clone.

J gene: TRBJ1-1
clone size: -
D gene: TRBD1
V gene: TRBV5-1
CDR3 DNA: TGCGCCAGCAGCGCCGACAGGGAGGGGAACACTGAAGCTTTCTTT
CDR3 protein: CASSADREGNTEAFF

J gene: TRBJ2-3
clone size: -
D gene: TRBD1
V gene: TRBV5-4
CDR3 DNA: TGTGCCAGCAGCTTGGCCGGGACAGAGATTAGCACAGATACGCAGTATTTT
CDR3 protein: CASSLAGTEISTDTQYF

J gene: TRBJ2-5
clone size: few
D gene: -
V gene: TRBV7-7
CDR3 DNA: TGTGCTAGCAGCCCGCATGGGGGTGCGGAGAAGACCCAGTACTTC
CDR3 protein: CASSPHGGAEKTQYF

J gene: TRBJ2-3
clone size: few
D gene: -
V gene: TRBV27
CDR3 DNA: TGTGCCAGCAGTCCGTGGACGGATAGCACAGATACGCAGTATTTT
CDR3 protein: CASSPWTDSTDTQYF

J gene: TRBJ2-7
clone size: -
D gene: -
V gene: TRBV27
CDR3 DNA: TGTGCCAGCAGCCCAGCCAGAACCTACGAGCAGTACTTC
CDR3 protein: CASSPARTYEQYF

J gene: TRBJ2-1
clone size: -
D gene: TRBD2
V gene: TRBV28
CDR3 DNA: TGTGCCAGCAGTTTAAGCGGGAGGAATTACAATGAGCAGTTCTTC
CDR3 protein: CASSLSGRNYNEQFF

J gene: TRBJ2-4
clone size: -
D gene: -
V gene: TRBV30
CDR3 DNA: TGTGCCTGGGCTCTCAGACAGGGAGGAATAGCCAAAAACATTCAGTACTTC
CDR3 protein: CAWALRQGGIAKNIQYF

J gene: TRBJ2-3
clone size: once
D gene: TRBD1
V gene: TRBV19
CDR3 DNA: TGTGCCAGTAGTGGAGGGACAGGGATCGCAGATACGCAGTATTTT
CDR3 protein: CASSGGTGIADTQYF

J gene: TRBJ1-3
clone size: few
D gene: -
V gene: TRBV30
CDR3 DNA: TGTGCCTGGACCCTACGTAGTACCTCTGGAAACACCATATATTTT
CDR3 protein: CAWTLRSTSGNTIYF

J gene: TRBJ1-2
clone size: -
D gene: -
V gene: TRBV6-1
CDR3 DNA: TGTGCCAGCAGCCTACAGGTCGTGGAGGGCTACACCTTC
CDR3 protein: CASSLQVVEGYTF

J gene: TRBJ2-7
clone size: -
D gene: TRBD1
V gene: TRBV11-3
CDR3 DNA: TGTGCCAGCAGCGCGGGACAGGGGGGCTCCTACGAGCAGTACTTC
CDR3 protein: CASSAGQGGSYEQYF

J gene: TRBJ2-3
clone size: -
D gene: -
V gene: TRBV2
CDR3 DNA: TGTGCCAGCAGCCCCTTAGTGTCCACAGATACGCAGTATTTT
CDR3 protein: CASSPLVSTDTQYF

J gene: TRBJ1-1
clone size: -
D gene: TRBD1
V gene: TRBV4-1
CDR3 DNA: TGCGCCAGCAGCCAACCCGAAAGACAGGGGGCTGCTGAAGCTTTCTTT
CDR3 protein: CASSQPERQGAAEAFF

J gene: TRBJ2-2
clone size: -
D gene: -
V gene: TRBV5-5
CDR3 DNA: TGTGCCAGCAGCTGGATTCCGGGACAAAACACCGGGGAGCTGTTTTTT
CDR3 protein: CASSWIPGQNTGELFF

J gene: TRBJ1-2
clone size: -
D gene: -
V gene: TRBV28
CDR3 DNA: TGTGCCAGCAGTTCCGCAGACAGGCGCTACACCTTC
CDR3 protein: CASSSADRRYTF

J gene: TRBJ2-3
clone size: -
D gene: -
V gene: TRBV28
CDR3 DNA: TGTGCCAGCAGTTTAAGATACGGCAGGAGAGAAACAGATACGCAGTATTTT
CDR3 protein: CASSLRYGRRETDTQYF

J gene: TRBJ2-6
clone size: -
D gene: -
V gene: TRBV10-3
CDR3 DNA: TGTGCCATCAACCGGGACACTGGGGCCAACGTCCTGACTTTC
CDR3 protein: CAINRDTGANVLTF

J gene: TRBJ1-6
clone size: -
D gene: -
V gene: TRBV9
CDR3 DNA: TGTGCCAGCAGCGTAGGGACAGATAATTCACCCCTCCACTTT
CDR3 protein: CASSVGTDNSPLHF

J gene: TRBJ2-5
clone size: -
D gene: -
V gene: TRBV5-4
CDR3 DNA: TGTGCCAGCAGCTTGGGTTTGGGGGGAGAGACCCAGTACTTC
CDR3 protein: CASSLGLGGETQYF

J gene: TRBJ2-3
clone size: -
D gene: -
V gene: TRBV5-1
CDR3 DNA: TGCGCCAGCAGCTTTACCCTAGCGACGACGCAGTATTTT
CDR3 protein: CASSFTLATTQYF

J gene: TRBJ1-2
clone size: -
D gene: -
V gene: TRBV5-5
CDR3 DNA: TGTGCCAGCAGCTTGGGAGGAACCTATGGCTACACCTTC
CDR3 protein: CASSLGGTYGYTF

J gene: TRBJ2-3
clone size: -
D gene: TRBD2
V gene: TRBV19
CDR3 DNA: TGTGCCAGTAGTATAGGAGGCGGGGGTACGCAGTATTTT
CDR3 protein: CASSIGGGGTQYF

J gene: TRBJ2-5
clone size: -
D gene: -
V gene: TRBV11-2
CDR3 DNA: TGTGCCAGCAGCCCACCAGGTGTCCAAGAGACCCAGTACTTC
CDR3 protein: CASSPPGVQETQYF

J gene: TRBJ2-3
clone size: -
D gene: -
V gene: TRBV7-3
CDR3 DNA: TGTGCCAGCAGGTTATCGGGACTTAACACGCAGTATTTT
CDR3 protein: CASRLSGLNTQYF

J gene: TRBJ1-1
clone size: -
D gene: -
V gene: TRBV14
CDR3 DNA: TGTGCCAGTAGCCCCAGGAACACTGAAGCTTTCTTT
CDR3 protein: CASSPRNTEAFF

J gene: TRBJ1-1
clone size: -
D gene: -
V gene: TRBV6-6
CDR3 DNA: TGTGCCAGCAGCCCTGGGAACATGAACACTGAAGCTTTCTTT
CDR3 protein: CASSPGNMNTEAFF

J gene: TRBJ2-2
clone size: -
D gene: -
V gene: TRBV9
CDR3 DNA: TGTGCCAGCAGCGTAGTTGGGGCAGGGAACACCGGGGAGCTGTTTTTT
CDR3 protein: CASSVVGAGNTGELFF

J gene: TRBJ2-7
clone size: -
D gene: -
V gene: TRBV27
CDR3 DNA: TGTGCCAGCAGTTTACGGCGGATCGGGGGGGGGACAGCCTACGAGCAGTACTTC
CDR3 protein: CASSLRRIGGGTAYEQYF

J gene: TRBJ2-1
clone size: -
D gene: TRBD2
V gene: TRBV7-9
CDR3 DNA: TGTGCCAGCAGCCGGACTAGCGGAGCTTACAATGAGCAGTTCTTC
CDR3 protein: CASSRTSGAYNEQFF

J gene: TRBJ2-2
clone size: once
D gene: -
V gene: TRBV7-3
CDR3 DNA: TGTGCCAGCAGCTTAAATCAGGGGCTGGCCACCGGGGAGCTGTTTTTT
CDR3 protein: CASSLNQGLATGELFF

J gene: TRBJ2-7
clone size: -
D gene: TRBD1
V gene: TRBV14
CDR3 DNA: TGTGCCAGCAGCCGGGACAGGTACGAGCAGTACTTC
CDR3 protein: CASSRDRYEQYF

J gene: TRBJ2-7
clone size: -
D gene: TRBD1
V gene: TRBV28
CDR3 DNA: TGTGCCAGCAGTTCAACCGGGACAGGGGCATACGAGCAGTACTTC
CDR3 protein: CASSSTGTGAYEQYF

J gene: TRBJ1-2
clone size: many
D gene: -
V gene: TRBV30
CDR3 DNA: TGTGCCTGGACCAAGGGTGGCGACTATGGCTACACCTTC
CDR3 protein: CAWTKGGDYGYTF

J gene: TRBJ2-7
clone size: -
D gene: TRBD1
V gene: TRBV9
CDR3 DNA: TGTGCCAGCAGCCGTGACAGGGTTTCTAGGGAGCAGTACTTC
CDR3 protein: CASSRDRVSREQYF

J gene: TRBJ2-1
clone size: -
D gene: -
V gene: TRBV7-3
CDR3 DNA: TGTGCCAGCAGCTTAATGGACAGCTTTGAGCAGTTCTTC
CDR3 protein: CASSLMDSFEQFF

J gene: TRBJ2-2
clone size: -
D gene: TRBD2
V gene: TRBV2
CDR3 DNA: TGTGCCAGCAGTGACCGTTGGCTAGCGGGAACGGCGGGGGAGCTGTTTTTT
CDR3 protein: CASSDRWLAGTAGELFF

J gene: TRBJ2-7
clone size: few
D gene: TRBD2
V gene: TRBV19
CDR3 DNA: TGTGCCAGTAGTGCTACTAGCGGGAGCTCCTACGAGCAGTACTTC
CDR3 protein: CASSATSGSSYEQYF

J gene: TRBJ2-7
clone size: few
D gene: -
V gene: TRBV4-1
CDR3 DNA: TGCGCCAGCAGCCGTGAGGGCCATAGTGGTTACGAGCAGTACTTC
CDR3 protein: CASSREGHSGYEQYF

J gene: TRBJ2-5
clone size: -
D gene: -
V gene: TRBV5-8
CDR3 DNA: TGTGCCAGCAGCTTGATGGCAGAAGAGACCCAGTACTTC
CDR3 protein: CASSLMAEETQYF

J gene: TRBJ1-1
clone size: -
D gene: -
V gene: TRBV7-2
CDR3 DNA: TGTGCCAGCAGCTTAGCGGTCGGCGGCGCTGAAGCTTTCTTT
CDR3 protein: CASSLAVGGAEAFF

J gene: TRBJ2-5
clone size: -
D gene: -
V gene: TRBV28
CDR3 DNA: TGTGCCAGCAGTTCCACTTCCGGGGGGCAGACCCAGTACTTC
CDR3 protein: CASSSTSGGQTQYF

J gene: TRBJ2-2
clone size: few
D gene: -
V gene: TRBV13
CDR3 DNA: TGTGCCAGCAGCTCTGGACAGGGACTAACTACCGGGGAGCTGTTTTTT
CDR3 protein: CASSSGQGLTTGELFF

J gene: TRBJ2-1
clone size: -
D gene: TRBD2
V gene: TRBV27
CDR3 DNA: TGTGCCAGCAGTTTAAGGGGACTAGCGGGAGGGGGGGATGAGCAGTTCTTC
CDR3 protein: CASSLRGLAGGGDEQFF

J gene: TRBJ2-7
clone size: -
D gene: -
V gene: TRBV29-1
CDR3 DNA: TGCAGCGCCGGCGTGCGCGTTCGGGGAAAATACGAGCAGTACTTC
CDR3 protein: CSAGVRVRGKYEQYF

J gene: TRBJ1-2
clone size: -
D gene: -
V gene: TRBV6-1
CDR3 DNA: TGTGCCAGCACCGAGGGGGTTGAGGTAGATGGCTACACCTTC
CDR3 protein: CASTEGVEVDGYTF